The present T cell receptor (beta chain) was sequenced within a study of blood T cells in healthy people across ages. Overall study findings and caveats: TCR beta diversity, measured per million T cells, fell in a roughly linear way with age.

A second PCR, run for about 6 to 12 cycles, used a sample-barcoded 5' primer plus a J-beta primer mix. TCRdb analysed the 5' RACE reads with MiXCR anew, one entry per CDR3 protein. Here the sample spans fewer than 1,000,000 distinct CDR3 sequences, about 45% being singletons. From germline, CDR1 is SGDLS and CDR2 YYNGEE. Trimming took off 0 bases at V and 5 bases at J, with 8 bases between the two ends. CDR3 length equals 14 residues. A word on this clonotype: Its antigen remains unknown.

Each donor supplied roughly 9 milliliters of peripheral blood. The receptor's source is a man of 80 years or more in good health. The J gene is TRBJ2-2, the V gene TRBV9, with D hard to call. The sequencing input was blood. The CDR3 sequence is CASSVAQGTGELFF. The DNA for the CDR3 is TGTGCCAGCAGCGTAGCTCAAGGGACCGGGGAGCTGTTTTTT.